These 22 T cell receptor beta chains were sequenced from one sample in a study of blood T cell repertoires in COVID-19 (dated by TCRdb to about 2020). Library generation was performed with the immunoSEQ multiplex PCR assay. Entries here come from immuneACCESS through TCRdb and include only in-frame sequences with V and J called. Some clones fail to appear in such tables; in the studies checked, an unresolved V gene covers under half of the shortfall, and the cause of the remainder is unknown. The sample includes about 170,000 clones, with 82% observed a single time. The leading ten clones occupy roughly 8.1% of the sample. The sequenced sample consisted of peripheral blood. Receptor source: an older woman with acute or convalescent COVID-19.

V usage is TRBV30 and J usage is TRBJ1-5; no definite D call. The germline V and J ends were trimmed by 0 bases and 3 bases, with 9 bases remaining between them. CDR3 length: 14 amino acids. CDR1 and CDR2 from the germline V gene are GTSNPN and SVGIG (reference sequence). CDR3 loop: CAWSVSGFNQPQHF. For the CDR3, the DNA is TGTGCCTGGAGTGTTTCGGGGTTCAATCAGCCCCAGCATTTT.

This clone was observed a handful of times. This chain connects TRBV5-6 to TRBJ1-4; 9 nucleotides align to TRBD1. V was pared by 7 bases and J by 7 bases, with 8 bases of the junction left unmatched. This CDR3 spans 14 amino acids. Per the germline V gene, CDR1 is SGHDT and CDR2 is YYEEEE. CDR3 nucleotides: TGTGCCAGCTCCCGGACAGGGGAGTTTGAAAAACTGTTTTTT. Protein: CASSRTGEFEKLFF.

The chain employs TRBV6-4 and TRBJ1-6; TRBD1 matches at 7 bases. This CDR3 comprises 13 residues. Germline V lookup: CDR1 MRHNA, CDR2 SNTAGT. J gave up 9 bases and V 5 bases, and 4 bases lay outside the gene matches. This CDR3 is CASSWDSLSPLHF. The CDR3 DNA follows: TGTGCCAGCAGTTGGGACAGTCTTTCACCCCTCCACTTT.

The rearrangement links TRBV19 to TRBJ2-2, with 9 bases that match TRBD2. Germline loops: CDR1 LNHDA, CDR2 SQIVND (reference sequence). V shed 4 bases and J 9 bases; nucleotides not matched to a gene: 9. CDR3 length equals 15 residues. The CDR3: CASSTLSTSGRELFF. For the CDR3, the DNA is TGTGCCAGTAGTACCCTATCGACTAGCGGCAGGGAGCTGTTTTTT.

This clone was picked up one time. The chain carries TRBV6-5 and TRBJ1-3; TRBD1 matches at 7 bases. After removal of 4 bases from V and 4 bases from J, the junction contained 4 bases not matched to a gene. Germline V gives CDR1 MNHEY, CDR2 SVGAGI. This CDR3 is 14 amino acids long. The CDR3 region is CASSSRGGGNTIYF. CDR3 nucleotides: TGTGCCAGCAGTTCCAGAGGGGGCGGAAACACCATATATTTT.

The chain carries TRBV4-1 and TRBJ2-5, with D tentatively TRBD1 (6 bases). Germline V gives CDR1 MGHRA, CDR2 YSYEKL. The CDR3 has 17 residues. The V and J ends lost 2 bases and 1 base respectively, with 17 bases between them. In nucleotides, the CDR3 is TGCGCCAGCAGCCAACAAGCCCCCGGGACACCCCAAGAGACCCAGTACTTC. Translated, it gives CASSQQAPGTPQETQYF.

The CDR3 DNA reads as TGCGCCAGCACTTCTGGGCCCACCGGGGAGCTGTTTTTT. Amino acid sequence: CASTSGPTGELFF. The V call is TRBV5-1, the J call TRBJ2-2; no definite D call. This CDR3 has 13 residues. Germline V lookup: CDR1 SGHRS, CDR2 YFSETQ. The V end was cut by 6 bases, the J end by 4 bases, with 10 bases between.

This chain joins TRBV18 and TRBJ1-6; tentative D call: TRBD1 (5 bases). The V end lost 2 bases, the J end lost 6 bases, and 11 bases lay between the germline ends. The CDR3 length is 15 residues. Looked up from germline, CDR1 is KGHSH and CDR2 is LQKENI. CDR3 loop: CASSPEEGINSPLHF. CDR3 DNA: TGTGCCAGCTCACCAGAGGAGGGGATTAATTCACCCCTCCACTTT.

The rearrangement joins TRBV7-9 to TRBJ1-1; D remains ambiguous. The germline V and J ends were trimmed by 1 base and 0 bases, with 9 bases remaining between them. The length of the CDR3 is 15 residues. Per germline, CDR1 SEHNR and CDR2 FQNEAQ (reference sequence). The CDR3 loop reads CASSLGWALNTEAFF. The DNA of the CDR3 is TGTGCCAGCAGCTTAGGCTGGGCCTTGAACACTGAAGCTTTCTTT. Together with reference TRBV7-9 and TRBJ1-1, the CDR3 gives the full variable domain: DTGVSQNPRHKITKRGQNVTFRCDPISEHNRLYWYRQTLGQGPEFLTYFQNEAQLEKSRLLSDRFSAERPKGSFSTLEIQRTEQGDSAMYLCASSLGWALNTEAFFGQGTRLTVV.

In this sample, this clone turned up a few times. CDR3: CASSPGQGDYNSPLHF. The CDR3 region has the DNA TGTGCCAGCAGCCCCGGACAGGGGGACTATAATTCACCCCTCCACTTT. The chain joins TRBV2 to TRBJ1-6; 10 bases map to TRBD1. Germline-derived CDR1 and CDR2 are SNHLY and FYNNEI. V lost 6 bases, J lost 3 bases, and 5 bases stayed unmatched. This CDR3 has 16 amino acids.

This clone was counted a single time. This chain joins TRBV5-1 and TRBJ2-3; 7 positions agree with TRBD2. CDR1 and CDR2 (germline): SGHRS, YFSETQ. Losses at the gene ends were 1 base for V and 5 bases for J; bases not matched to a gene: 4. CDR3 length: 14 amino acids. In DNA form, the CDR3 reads TGCGCCAGCAGCTTGAGTGGCGGGGGAGATACGCAGTATTTT. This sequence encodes CASSLSGGGDTQYF.

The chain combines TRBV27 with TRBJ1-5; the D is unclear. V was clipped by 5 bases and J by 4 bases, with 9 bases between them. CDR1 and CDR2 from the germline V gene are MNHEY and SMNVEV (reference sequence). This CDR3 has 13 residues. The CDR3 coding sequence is TGTGCCAGCAGTCGAGACAAAAATCAGCCCCAGCATTTT. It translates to CASSRDKNQPQHF.

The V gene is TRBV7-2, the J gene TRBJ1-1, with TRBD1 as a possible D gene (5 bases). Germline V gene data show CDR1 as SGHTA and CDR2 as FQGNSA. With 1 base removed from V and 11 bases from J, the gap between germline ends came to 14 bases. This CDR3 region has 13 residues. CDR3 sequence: CASSLESGRAAFF. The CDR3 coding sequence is TGTGCCAGCAGCTTAGAGTCCGGCAGGGCGGCTTTCTTT.

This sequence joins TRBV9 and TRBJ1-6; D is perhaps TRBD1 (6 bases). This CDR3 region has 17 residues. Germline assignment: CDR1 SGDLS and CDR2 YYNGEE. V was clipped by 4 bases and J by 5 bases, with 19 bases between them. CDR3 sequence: CASSLSGTLRNNSPLHF. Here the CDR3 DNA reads TGTGCCAGCAGCCTCTCCGGGACACTCCGGAATAATTCACCCCTCCACTTT.

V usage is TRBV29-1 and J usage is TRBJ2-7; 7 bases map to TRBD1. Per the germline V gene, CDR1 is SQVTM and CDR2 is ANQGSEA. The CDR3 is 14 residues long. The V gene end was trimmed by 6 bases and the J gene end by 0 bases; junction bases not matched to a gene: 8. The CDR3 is CSVAPGTVSYEQYF. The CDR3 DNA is TGCAGCGTAGCCCCCGGGACAGTCTCCTACGAGCAGTACTTC.

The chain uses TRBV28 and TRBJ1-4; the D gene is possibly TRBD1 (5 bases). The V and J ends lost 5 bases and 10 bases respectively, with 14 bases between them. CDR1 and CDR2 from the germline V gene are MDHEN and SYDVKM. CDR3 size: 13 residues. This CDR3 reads CASSLTGSRKLFF. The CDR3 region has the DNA TGTGCCAGCAGTCTAACAGGTTCCCGAAAACTGTTTTTT.

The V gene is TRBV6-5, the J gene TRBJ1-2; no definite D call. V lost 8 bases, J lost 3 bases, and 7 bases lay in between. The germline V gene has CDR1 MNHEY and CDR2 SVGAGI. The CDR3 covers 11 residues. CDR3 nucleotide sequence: TGTGCCAGCGAGAGGGACTATGGCTACACCTTC. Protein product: CASERDYGYTF.

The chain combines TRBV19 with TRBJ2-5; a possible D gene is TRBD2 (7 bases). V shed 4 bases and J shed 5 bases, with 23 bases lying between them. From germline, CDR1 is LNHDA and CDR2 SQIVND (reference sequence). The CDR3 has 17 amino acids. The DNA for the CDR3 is TGTGCCAGTAGTAACAGGGCGAGACTAGCAGGAGCGGAGACCCAGTACTTC. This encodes CASSNRARLAGAETQYF.

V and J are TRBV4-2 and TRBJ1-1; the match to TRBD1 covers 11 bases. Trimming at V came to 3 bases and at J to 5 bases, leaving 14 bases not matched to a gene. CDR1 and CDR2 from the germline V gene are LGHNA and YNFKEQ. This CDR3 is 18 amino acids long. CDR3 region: CASSHEFGVGQGATEAFF. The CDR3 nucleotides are TGTGCCAGCAGCCATGAGTTCGGTGTAGGACAGGGGGCAACTGAAGCTTTCTTT.

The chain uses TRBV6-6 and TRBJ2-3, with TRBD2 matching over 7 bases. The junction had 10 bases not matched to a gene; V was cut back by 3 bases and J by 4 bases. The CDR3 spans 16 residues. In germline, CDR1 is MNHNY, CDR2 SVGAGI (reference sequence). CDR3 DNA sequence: TGTGCCAGCAGTTATTCTGGTGGGAGGGCCTCAGATACGCAGTATTTT. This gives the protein CASSYSGGRASDTQYF.

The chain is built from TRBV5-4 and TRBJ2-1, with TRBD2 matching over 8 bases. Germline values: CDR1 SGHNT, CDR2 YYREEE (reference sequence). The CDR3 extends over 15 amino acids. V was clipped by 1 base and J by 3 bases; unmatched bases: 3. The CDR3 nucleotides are TGTGCCAGCAGCTTGAAGGCGGGAGGCTACAATGAGCAGTTCTTC. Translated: CASSLKAGGYNEQFF.

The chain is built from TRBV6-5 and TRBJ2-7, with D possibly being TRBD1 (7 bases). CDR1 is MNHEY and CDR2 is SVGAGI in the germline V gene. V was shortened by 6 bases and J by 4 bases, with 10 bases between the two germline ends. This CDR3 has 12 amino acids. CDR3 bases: TGTGCCAGCAGCAGGGGGGATTACGAGCAGTACTTC. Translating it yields CASSRGDYEQYF.